The subject of this entry is one T cell receptor (beta chain). Its antigen remains unidentified. From RNA transcripts, TCR beta CDR3 regions were amplified. A set of HTBI primers served as the primers for a first-round RT-PCR of the TCR CDR3. TCRdb fed the multiplex PCR reads into MiXCR, producing one record per CDR3 protein. Of around 350,000 distinct CDR3 sequences listed, just under 25% are singletons. The data are from a study of T cells in Graves' hyperthyroidism and ophthalmopathy. Study details: Prior to any treatment, at the point of initial diagnosis, peripheral blood was collected.

Overall study findings and caveats: Within blood appeared most thyroid clonotypes that had expanded above 0.001.

CDR1 is KGHSH and CDR2 is LQKENI in the germline V gene. V was trimmed by 6 bases and J by 5 bases, leaving 11 bases between them. This CDR3 spans 13 amino acids. Patients aged 18 to 65 had newly diagnosed hyperthyroidism of under 2 months' duration. Diagnoses were made from clinical symptoms, serum measures (thyroxine and TRAb), thyroid ultrasound and orbital computed tomography. The receptor was derived from a man aged 45-60 years with Graves' hyperthyroidism. The rearrangement uses TRBV18 and TRBJ1-5; D remains ambiguous. The sample consisted of blood. The CDR3, as DNA: TGTGCCAGCTCCAACACCGGAGATCAGCCCCAGCATTTT. Translated: CASSNTGDQPQHF. The complete variable domain, with remaining parts taken from reference TRBV18 and TRBJ1-5, reads NAGVMQNPRHLVRRRGQEARLRCSPMKGHSHVYWYRQLPEEGLKFMVYLQKENIIDESGMPKERFSAEFPKEGPSILRIQQVVRGDSAAYFCASSNTGDQPQHFGDGTRLSIL.